The next 32 T cell receptor beta chains were all read from a single sample in a study of T cell responses to AZD1222 COVID-19 vaccine. Clones were sequenced by immunoSEQ multiplex PCR, and TCRdb holds only the in-frame ones, with some missing. The sample holds 120,000 or so clones; approximately 88% are singletons and the top ten take about 5%. The sequenced sample was peripheral blood, obtained on day 0 of AZD1222 vaccination. Every receptor here comes from an adult in good health.

The genes are TRBV18 and TRBJ1-4; D remains ambiguous. The germline V gene has CDR1 KGHSH and CDR2 LQKENI. Trimming stripped 3 bases from V and 6 bases from J, with 11 bases between. The CDR3 consists of 14 residues. DNA for the CDR3: TGTGCCAGCTCACCCCCCGGCGGGTATGAAAAACTGTTTTTT. Its translation is CASSPPGGYEKLFF.

The rearrangement joins TRBV4-1 to TRBJ1-2; D is possibly TRBD1 (6 bases). Germline V gene lookup returns CDR1 MGHRA and CDR2 YSYEKL. V lost 1 base to trimming and J lost 1 base, with 13 bases between them. The CDR3 runs to 16 residues. CDR3 in amino acids: CASSQVPGAGNYGYTF. CDR3 nucleotide sequence: TGCGCCAGCAGCCAAGTTCCGGGGGCGGGTAACTATGGCTACACCTTC.

CDR3 nucleotide sequence: TGCAGCGTTGAAGGCGTAATGAGGGACGAGCAGTACTTC. Translation gives CSVEGVMRDEQYF. The chain is built from TRBV29-1 and TRBJ2-7; perhaps TRBD2 as D (5 bases). Germline lookup yields CDR1 SQVTM and CDR2 ANQGSEA. The germline V and J ends were trimmed by 1 base and 5 bases, with 12 bases remaining between them. The CDR3 consists of 13 residues.

The J gene is TRBJ1-2, the V gene TRBV28; D unclear. V was clipped by 5 bases and J by 4 bases, with 8 bases between them. The CDR3 contains 12 residues. Looked up from germline, CDR1 is MDHEN and CDR2 is SYDVKM. The CDR3 DNA follows: TGTGCCAGCAGTACCTACAGCTATGGCTACACCTTC. Encoded protein: CASSTYSYGYTF.

The chain links TRBV4-2 to TRBJ1-1; 9 bases fit TRBD1. V was pared by 1 base and J by 4 bases, with 4 bases of the junction left unmatched. CDR1 and CDR2 (germline): LGHNA, YNFKEQ. CDR3 length: 15 residues. For the CDR3, the DNA is TGTGCCAGCAGCCAAGCCAAGACAGGGGGCACTGAAGCTTTCTTT. Translated, it gives CASSQAKTGGTEAFF.

This clone showed up just once. Mismatch with germline at one junction end may stem from a read error. The chain recombines TRBV10-3 with TRBJ1-3; no firm D call. The CDR3 sequence is 17 residues long. Germline loops: CDR1 ENHRY, CDR2 SYGVKD. CDR3 protein: CAISDLQLRADGSTIYF. For the CDR3, the DNA is TGTGCCATCAGTGACCTCCAGTTAAGGGCAGATGGAAGCACCATATATTTT.

This clone is a singleton in its sample. The chain employs TRBV6-5 and TRBJ2-1; TRBD1 matches 7 bases. Germline-derived CDR1 and CDR2 are MNHEY and SVGAGI. This CDR3 contains 16 residues. V shed 2 bases, J shed 4 bases, and the junction held 8 bases outside the gene matches. CDR3 amino acids: CASSYGVRGRYNEQFF. The CDR3 nucleotides read TGTGCCAGCAGTTACGGGGTCAGGGGGAGATACAATGAGCAGTTCTTC.

The rearrangement uses TRBV6-5 and TRBJ2-6; no clear D. The CDR3 length is 15 residues. V was cut by 6 bases and J by 0 bases, with 9 bases left in between. The germline V gene has CDR1 MNHEY and CDR2 SVGAGI. The chain's CDR3 is CASSPRFSGANVLTF. The CDR3 DNA sequence: TGTGCCAGCAGCCCCCGATTCTCTGGGGCCAACGTCCTGACTTTC.

The V and J genes are TRBV7-9 and TRBJ1-6; D is ambiguous. The CDR3 is 14 amino acids. V lost 1 base and J 6 bases, leaving 7 bases between the germline ends. Germline-derived CDR1 and CDR2 are SEHNR and FQNEAQ (reference sequence). CDR3 nucleotides: TGTGCCAGCAGCTTAGATTTGCTTAATTCACCCCTCCACTTT. Protein product: CASSLDLLNSPLHF. The full variable domain, with the rest looked up from reference TRBV7-9 and TRBJ1-6, is DTGVSQNPRHKITKRGQNVTFRCDPISEHNRLYWYRQTLGQGPEFLTYFQNEAQLEKSRLLSDRFSAERPKGSFSTLEIQRTEQGDSAMYLCASSLDLLNSPLHFGNGTRLTVT.

CDR3 nucleotide sequence: TGTGCCAGCAGTACCCCGGGACTAGCGGGAGAGGAGCAGTTCTTC. Translation gives CASSTPGLAGEEQFF. The chain couples TRBV6-6 to TRBJ2-1; TRBD2 matches 14 bases. J lost 10 bases, V lost 5 bases, and 7 bases had no gene match. This CDR3 has 15 residues. Germline V CDR1 and CDR2: MNHNY, SVGAGI (reference sequence).

J is TRBJ2-2 and V is TRBV12-5; possible D gene TRBD2, 6 bases. Between the trimmed V and J ends, which lost 0 bases and 5 bases, there was a span of 10 bases. CDR1 is LGHNT and CDR2 is FRNRAP in the germline V gene. This CDR3 spans 15 amino acids. In nucleotides, the CDR3 is TGTGCTAGTGGTTTGGTCCTTGGGGGGACCGGGGAGCTGTTTTTT. Protein product: CASGLVLGGTGELFF.

The chain combines TRBV7-9 with TRBJ2-2, with D possibly being TRBD1 (5 bases). This CDR3 spans 14 amino acids. Germline CDR1 reads SEHNR; CDR2 reads FQNEAQ (reference sequence). V dropped 5 bases and J dropped 2 bases, with 9 bases sitting between them. The CDR3: CASSRQINTGELFF. The CDR3 coding sequence is TGTGCCAGCAGCCGACAGATAAACACCGGGGAGCTGTTTTTT.

V usage is TRBV23-1 and J usage is TRBJ1-5; tentatively, D is TRBD1 (5 bases). TRBV23-1 is designated an ORF whose function remains uncertain. With 4 bases removed from V and 4 bases from J, the gap between germline ends came to 20 bases. The CDR3 consists of 17 residues. The CDR3 DNA is TGCGCCAGCAGTCGGGGGTATCCGGACGGGAAAAATCAGCCCCAGCATTTT. It specifies CASSRGYPDGKNQPQHF.

The rearrangement links TRBV28 to TRBJ1-5; a possible D gene is TRBD1 (6 bases). The ends were cut back, 5 bases at V and 1 base at J, with 27 bases in the middle. The CDR3 runs to 20 residues. The germline V gene has CDR1 MDHEN and CDR2 SYDVKM. CDR3 in DNA: TGTGCCAGCAGTCCGGGAAGGCAGGGGCCTGGGTTTAGGAGCAATCAGCCCCAGCATTTT. The encoded protein is CASSPGRQGPGFRSNQPQHF. The full variable domain, in which reference TRBV28 and TRBJ1-5 provide the parts outside the CDR3, is DVKVTQSSRYLVKRTGEKVFLECVQDMDHENMFWYRQDPGLGLRLIYFSYDVKMKEKGDIPEGYSVSREKKERFSLILESASTNQTSMYLCASSPGRQGPGFRSNQPQHFGDGTRLSIL.

The chain carries TRBV6-5 and TRBJ1-1; D uncertain. The germline V gene has CDR1 MNHEY and CDR2 SVGAGI. The CDR3 loop spans 14 amino acids. The V end lost 7 bases, the J end lost 1 base, and 13 bases lay between the germline ends. The CDR3 coding sequence is TGTGCCAGCATATCACCCAAGAGGAACACTGAAGCTTTCTTT. Encoded protein: CASISPKRNTEAFF.

This chain links TRBV5-1 with TRBJ2-7, with 11 bases that match TRBD1. Germline V gene data show CDR1 as SGHRS and CDR2 as YFSETQ. V gave up 4 bases and J gave up 3 bases; unmatched junction bases: 3. The CDR3 sequence is 14 residues long. The CDR3 DNA reads as TGCGCCAGCAGCCCCGGGACAGGGGGCTACGAGCAGTACTTC. Its translation: CASSPGTGGYEQYF.

The CDR3 here is CASSWTGNSPLHF. The CDR3 DNA reads as TGTGCCAGCAGTTGGACAGGGAATTCACCCCTCCACTTT. The V gene is TRBV5-6, the J gene TRBJ1-6, with 8 bases aligning to TRBD1. V was pared by 5 bases and J by 7 bases, with 2 bases of the junction left unmatched. The CDR3 contains 13 residues. Germline V lookup: CDR1 SGHDT, CDR2 YYEEEE.

This CDR3 reads CASRLGTRAGELFF. CDR3 bases: TGTGCCAGCAGACTCGGGACTAGGGCCGGGGAGCTGTTTTTT. The chain links TRBV27 to TRBJ2-2; 8 bases align to TRBD2. This CDR3 comprises 14 residues. Germline V gene lookup returns CDR1 MNHEY and CDR2 SMNVEV (reference sequence). The V and J ends lost 6 bases and 6 bases, in that order; junction bases with no gene match: 6.

Of note for this clone: Other DNA sequences in this specimen translate into the identical CDR3. The rearrangement links TRBV18 to TRBJ1-5; a possible D gene is TRBD1 (5 bases). This CDR3 comprises 13 residues. Germline CDR1 and CDR2: KGHSH and LQKENI. Trimming pared 6 bases from V and 5 bases from J, leaving 11 bases between. The CDR3 coding sequence is TGTGCCAGCTCTCCAGGGCGAGATCAGCCCCAGCATTTT. Translated, it gives CASSPGRDQPQHF.

This chain joins TRBV11-3 and TRBJ1-5, with 9 positions matching TRBD1. The CDR3 extends over 18 amino acids. V shed 2 bases and J 2 bases; nucleotides not matched to a gene: 10. Looked up from germline, CDR1 is SGHNT and CDR2 is YENEEA. The CDR3 loop is CASSLYRGLEIGNQPQHF. For the CDR3, the DNA is TGTGCCAGCAGCTTATACAGGGGGCTGGAAATAGGCAATCAGCCCCAGCATTTT.

The CDR3 loop is CASSFAGNEQFF. The CDR3 DNA follows: TGTGCCAGCAGCTTCGCGGGGAATGAGCAGTTCTTC. The J gene is TRBJ2-1, the V gene TRBV11-2, with D possibly being TRBD2 (6 bases). The V end lost 3 bases, the J end lost 7 bases, and 7 bases lay between the germline ends. There are 12 residues in the CDR3. Germline loops: CDR1 SGHAT, CDR2 FQNNGV.

V and J are TRBV5-1 and TRBJ1-3; TRBD1 might be the D (6 bases). Trimming took off 7 bases at V and 0 bases at J, with 11 bases between the two ends. The CDR3 extends over 14 amino acids. CDR1 and CDR2 from the germline V gene are SGHRS and YFSETQ. The chain's CDR3 is CASYEQGSGNTIYF. CDR3 nucleotide sequence: TGCGCCAGCTATGAACAGGGCTCTGGAAACACCATATATTTT.

The CDR3 DNA reads TGTGCCAGCAGTTACTTTAGCGGGGCCGGGGATGAGCAGTTCTTC. It codes for CASSYFSGAGDEQFF. The V call is TRBV6-5, the J call TRBJ2-1; TRBD2 agrees at 8 bases. Germline trimming cut 1 base from V and 8 bases from J; bases unmatched to any gene: 7. Germline-derived CDR1 and CDR2 are MNHEY and SVGAGI. The CDR3 sequence is 15 residues long.

The table lists this clone with a few counts. In DNA, the CDR3 is TGTGCCAGCAGCTTGAACTACGAGCAGTACTTC. This sequence encodes CASSLNYEQYF. The chain couples TRBV5-6 to TRBJ2-7, with D hard to call. CDR1 and CDR2 (germline): SGHDT, YYEEEE. This CDR3 has 11 residues. The V gene lost 1 base and the J gene lost 3 bases, with 2 bases spanning the gap.

This chain joins TRBV11-2 and TRBJ1-3; D gene ambiguous. The CDR3 consists of 14 residues. The germline gives CDR1 SGHAT, CDR2 FQNNGV. V dropped 5 bases and J dropped 6 bases, with 14 bases sitting between them. The CDR3 sequence: CASSQSDRVNTIYF. In DNA, the CDR3 is TGTGCCAGCAGCCAGTCGGATCGGGTAAACACCATATATTTT.

V and J are TRBV6-5 and TRBJ1-1; 9 bases map to TRBD1. V lost 3 bases to trimming and J lost 5 bases; unmatched junction nucleotides: 10. CDR1 is MNHEY and CDR2 is SVGAGI in the germline V gene. The CDR3 consists of 16 residues. CDR3 in amino acids: CASSYTPGQGGTEAFF. CDR3 DNA: TGTGCCAGCAGTTATACCCCGGGACAGGGAGGGACTGAAGCTTTCTTT.

This chain joins TRBV6-5 and TRBJ1-4, with a weak D call TRBD1 (6 bases). Germline loops: CDR1 MNHEY, CDR2 SVGAGI. The CDR3 length is 15 residues. V was trimmed by 4 bases and J by 5 bases, leaving 14 bases between them. The CDR3, as DNA: TGTGCCAGCAGTTCATCCCGGCAGGGGAATGAAAAACTGTTTTTT. Its translation is CASSSSRQGNEKLFF.

This rearrangement joins TRBV19 to TRBJ2-7, with 8 bases identical to TRBD1. The CDR3 totals 15 residues. Unmatched junction bases numbered 4, after V lost 3 bases and J lost 0 bases. In germline, CDR1 is LNHDA, CDR2 SQIVND (reference sequence). The CDR3 DNA reads as TGTGCCAGTAGTATGGGGACAGGCAGCTCCTACGAGCAGTACTTC. It encodes CASSMGTGSSYEQYF.

The V gene is TRBV7-6, the J gene TRBJ2-7; TRBD2 matches 14 bases. From germline, CDR1 is SGHVS and CDR2 FNYEAQ. With V trimmed by 4 bases and J by 4 bases, 6 bases remained unmatched. This CDR3 region has 16 residues. CDR3 region: CASSWGLAGETYEQYF. CDR3 in DNA: TGTGCCAGCAGCTGGGGACTAGCGGGGGAGACGTACGAGCAGTACTTC.

The genes are TRBV30 and TRBJ2-3; D may match TRBD1 or TRBD2 (5 bases each). V lost 3 bases and J 2 bases, leaving 12 bases between the germline ends. There are 14 residues in the CDR3. Germline V lookup: CDR1 GTSNPN, CDR2 SVGIG (reference sequence). The CDR3 region has the DNA TGTGCCTGGAGCTACGGGGCGCACACAGATACGCAGTATTTT. It translates to CAWSYGAHTDTQYF.

The chain employs TRBV5-1 and TRBJ1-1; a weak D match, TRBD1 (6 bases). The CDR3 sequence is 15 residues long. Trimming shortened V by 4 bases and J by 5 bases, and 18 bases separated the two germline ends. Germline loops: CDR1 SGHRS, CDR2 YFSETQ. CDR3 sequence reads: CASSEVSGAGTEAFF. The CDR3 nucleotides are TGCGCCAGCAGCGAAGTCTCGGGGGCCGGTACTGAAGCTTTCTTT.

The chain carries TRBV7-9 and TRBJ1-2, with D tentatively TRBD1 (5 bases). V lost 5 bases to trimming and J lost 5 bases, with 12 bases between them. CDR3 length: 13 amino acids. Germline CDR1 and CDR2: SEHNR and FQNEAQ (reference sequence). Written as DNA, the CDR3 is TGTGCCAGCAGCAAGGGGACGGAATATGGCTACACCTTC. It encodes CASSKGTEYGYTF.